Following are 2 T cell receptor beta chains from one sample sequenced in a study of blood T cell repertoires in COVID-19. Only in-frame clones appear in the TCRdb table, and some are missing; sequencing was by immunoSEQ multiplex PCR. The data contain 150,000 to 200,000 clones, approximately 87% of them singletons. The material sequenced was peripheral blood. Receptors originate from a woman aged 18-29 years who had recovered from COVID-19.

This clone was seen a single time. V is TRBV6-5 and J is TRBJ1-4; 8 nucleotides align to TRBD1. Unmatched junction bases numbered 2, after V lost 5 bases and J lost 0 bases. Germline loops: CDR1 MNHEY, CDR2 SVGAGI. This CDR3 is built from 15 residues. The CDR3 spells CASSPTGATNEKLFF. DNA of the CDR3: TGTGCCAGCAGTCCGACAGGGGCAACTAATGAAAAACTGTTTTTT.

J is TRBJ1-1 and V is TRBV28, with a tentative D call TRBD1 (5 bases). Trimming pared 5 bases from V and 5 bases from J, leaving 6 bases between. There are 11 residues in the CDR3. CDR1 MDHEN and CDR2 SYDVKM come from the germline V gene. Here the CDR3 reads CASSGGTEAFF. CDR3 in DNA: TGTGCCAGCAGTGGGGGGACTGAAGCTTTCTTT. The full variable domain, in which reference TRBV28 and TRBJ1-1 provide the parts outside the CDR3, is DVKVTQSSRYLVKRTGEKVFLECVQDMDHENMFWYRQDPGLGLRLIYFSYDVKMKEKGDIPEGYSVSREKKERFSLILESASTNQTSMYLCASSGGTEAFFGQGTRLTVV.